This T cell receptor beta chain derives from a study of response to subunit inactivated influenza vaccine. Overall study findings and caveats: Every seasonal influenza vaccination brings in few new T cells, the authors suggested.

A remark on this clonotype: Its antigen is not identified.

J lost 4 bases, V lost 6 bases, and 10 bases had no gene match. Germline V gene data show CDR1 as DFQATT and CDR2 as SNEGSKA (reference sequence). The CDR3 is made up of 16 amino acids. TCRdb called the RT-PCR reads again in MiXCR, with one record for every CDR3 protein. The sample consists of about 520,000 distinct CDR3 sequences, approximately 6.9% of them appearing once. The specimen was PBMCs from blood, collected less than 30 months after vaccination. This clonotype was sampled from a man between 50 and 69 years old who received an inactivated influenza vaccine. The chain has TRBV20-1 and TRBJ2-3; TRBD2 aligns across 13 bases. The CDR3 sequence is CSAENAGTSGADTQYF. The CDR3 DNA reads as TGCAGTGCGGAAAACGCCGGGACTAGCGGGGCAGATACGCAGTATTTT.